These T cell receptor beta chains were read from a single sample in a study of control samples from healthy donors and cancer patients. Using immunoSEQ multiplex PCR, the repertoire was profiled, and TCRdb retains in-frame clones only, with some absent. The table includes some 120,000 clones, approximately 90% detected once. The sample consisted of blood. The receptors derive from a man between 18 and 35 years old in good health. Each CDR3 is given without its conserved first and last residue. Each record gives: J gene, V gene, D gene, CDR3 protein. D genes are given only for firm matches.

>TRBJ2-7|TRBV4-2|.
ASSLRPSVDEQY
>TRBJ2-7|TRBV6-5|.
ASSYSTDSYEQY
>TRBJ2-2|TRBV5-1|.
ASSLGPNTGELF
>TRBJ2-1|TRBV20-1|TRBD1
SASDDRADYNEQF
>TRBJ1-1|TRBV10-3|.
AISDSTNTEAF
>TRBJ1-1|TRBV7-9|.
ASSSGSGNTEAF
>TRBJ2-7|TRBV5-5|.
ASSLGRSYEQY
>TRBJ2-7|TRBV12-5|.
ASGLVLGYNYEQY
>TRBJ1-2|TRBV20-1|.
SASLEAGEGGYGYT
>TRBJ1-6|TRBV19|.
ASSIDRTNSPLH
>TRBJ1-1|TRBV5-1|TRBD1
ASSLELQGSGTEAF
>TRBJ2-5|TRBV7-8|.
ASSPLSGETQY
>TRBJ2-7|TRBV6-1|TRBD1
ASSEITGEDEQY
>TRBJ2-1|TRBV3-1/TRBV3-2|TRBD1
ASSQDDRAGQF
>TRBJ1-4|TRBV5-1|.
ASSRTAFNEKLF
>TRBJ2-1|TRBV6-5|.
ASSNTGGAYNEQF
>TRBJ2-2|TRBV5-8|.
ASSKGVVLTGELF
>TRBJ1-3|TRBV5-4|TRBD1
ASSLARTGKAGNTIY
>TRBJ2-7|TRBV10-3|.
AISEEGWEYEQY
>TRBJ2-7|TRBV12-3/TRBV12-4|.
ASSPGGADEQY
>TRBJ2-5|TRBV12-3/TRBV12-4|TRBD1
ASSWTGETQY
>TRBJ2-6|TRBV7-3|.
ASSLSPGTNVLT
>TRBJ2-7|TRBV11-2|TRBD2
ASSAPDGAGISYEQY
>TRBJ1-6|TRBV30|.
AVTWAGGKSRSSPLH